Described below is a single TCR beta chain sequence and its context. The CDR3 is 14 residues long. CDR1 and CDR2 from the germline V gene are SEHNR and FQNEAQ (reference sequence). V lost 1 base and J 2 bases, leaving 8 bases between the germline ends. Only in-frame clones appear in the TCRdb table, and some are missing; sequencing was by immunoSEQ multiplex PCR. The sample contains some 230,000 clones, approximately 84% of which appear only once. These data originate in a study of blood T cell repertoires in COVID-19. The source of this sequence is a woman between 55 and 75 years old with acute or convalescent COVID-19. Sample: peripheral blood. V usage is TRBV7-9 and J usage is TRBJ1-2; a weak D match, TRBD1 (6 bases). The CDR3 DNA follows: TGTGCCAGCAGCTTAGAGGGGGGGAACTATGGCTACACCTTC. Residues: CASSLEGGNYGYTF.